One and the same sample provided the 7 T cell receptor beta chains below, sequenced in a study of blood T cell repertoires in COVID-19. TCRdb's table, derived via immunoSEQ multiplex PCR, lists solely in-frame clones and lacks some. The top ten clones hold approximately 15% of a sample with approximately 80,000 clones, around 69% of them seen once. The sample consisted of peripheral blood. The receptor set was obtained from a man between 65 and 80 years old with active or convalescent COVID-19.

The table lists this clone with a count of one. This chain's CDR3 is CASSVGGISEAFF. The CDR3 nucleotides are TGTGCCAGCAGCGTGGGGGGAATCTCTGAAGCTTTCTTT. The genes are TRBV9 and TRBJ1-1; D perhaps matches TRBD1 (5 bases). This CDR3 has 13 residues. Deletions cut 2 bases from V and 6 bases from J, with 11 bases between. Germline assignment: CDR1 SGDLS and CDR2 YYNGEE.

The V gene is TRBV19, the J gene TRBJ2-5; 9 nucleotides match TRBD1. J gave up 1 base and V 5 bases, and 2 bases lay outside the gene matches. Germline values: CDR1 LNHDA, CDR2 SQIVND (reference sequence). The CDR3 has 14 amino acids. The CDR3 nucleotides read TGTGCCAGTAGTCCGGGACAGGGCCAAGAGACCCAGTACTTC. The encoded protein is CASSPGQGQETQYF. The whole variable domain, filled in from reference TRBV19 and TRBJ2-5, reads DGGITQSPKYLFRKEGQNVTLSCEQNLNHDAMYWYRQDPGQGLRLIYYSQIVNDFQKGDIAEGYSVSREKKESFPLTVTSAQKNPTAFYLCASSPGQGQETQYFGPGTRLLVL.

CDR3 in amino acids: CASRSTGGETQYF. Written as DNA, the CDR3 is TGTGCCAGCAGGAGTACAGGGGGGGAGACCCAGTACTTC. The V call is TRBV27, the J call TRBJ2-5; 8 nucleotides align to TRBD1. CDR3 length equals 13 residues. After removal of 6 bases from V and 5 bases from J, the junction contained 5 bases not matched to a gene. Germline V CDR1 and CDR2: MNHEY, SMNVEV (reference sequence).

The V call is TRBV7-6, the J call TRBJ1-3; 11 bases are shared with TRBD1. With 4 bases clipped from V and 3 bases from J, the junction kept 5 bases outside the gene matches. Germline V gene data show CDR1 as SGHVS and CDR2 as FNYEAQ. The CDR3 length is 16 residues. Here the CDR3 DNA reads TGTGCCAGCAGCTCCGGACAGGGGGCTTTTGGAAACACCATATATTTT. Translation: CASSSGQGAFGNTIYF.

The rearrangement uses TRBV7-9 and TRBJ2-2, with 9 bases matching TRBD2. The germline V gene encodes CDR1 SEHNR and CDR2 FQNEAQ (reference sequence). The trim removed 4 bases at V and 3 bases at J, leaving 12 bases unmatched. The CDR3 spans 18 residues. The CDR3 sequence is CASSSPRSGGQDTGELFF. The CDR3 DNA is TGTGCCAGCAGCTCCCCAAGGAGCGGGGGGCAAGACACCGGGGAGCTGTTTTTT.

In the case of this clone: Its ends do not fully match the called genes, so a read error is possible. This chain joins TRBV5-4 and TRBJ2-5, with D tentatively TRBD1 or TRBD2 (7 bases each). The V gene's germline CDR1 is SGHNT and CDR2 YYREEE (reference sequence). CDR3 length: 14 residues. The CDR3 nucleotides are TGTGCCAGCACCTTGGGAGGGGGCGAGGAGACCCAGTACTTC. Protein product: CASTLGGGEETQYF.

CDR3 nucleotides: TGTGCCTGGAGGGGAGGACTAGCGGGGGGGCAAGAGACCCAGTACTTC. Translation: CAWRGGLAGGQETQYF. This chain connects TRBV30 to TRBJ2-5, with 15 bases aligning to TRBD2. The CDR3 extends over 16 amino acids. V lost 3 bases and J lost 2; bases outside the gene matches: 4. Looked up from germline, CDR1 is GTSNPN and CDR2 is SVGIG (reference sequence).